The 17 T cell receptor beta chains below come from one sample, sequenced in a study of blood T cell repertoires in COVID-19. Data came from immunoSEQ multiplex PCR; TCRdb stores just in-frame clones and leaves some out. The sample lists 110,000 to 150,000 clones; 87% were seen once. The sequencing sample was made of PBMCs or T cells enriched from blood (not recorded which). These receptors were obtained from a man aged 55 to 69 who had recovered from COVID-19.

J is TRBJ2-1 and V is TRBV30; possibly TRBD2 for D (7 bases). The CDR3 has 14 residues. V lost 2 bases and J 4 bases, leaving 12 bases between the germline ends. CDR1 and CDR2 (germline): GTSNPN, SVGIG (reference sequence). The CDR3: CAWSTGGLYNEQFF. DNA of the CDR3: TGTGCCTGGAGTACGGGGGGCCTATACAATGAGCAGTTCTTC.

This chain links TRBV7-9 with TRBJ2-7, with TRBD1 identical over 10 bases. From germline, CDR1 is SEHNR and CDR2 FQNEAQ (reference sequence). J gave up 2 bases and V 9 bases, and 1 base lay outside the gene matches. This CDR3 is 12 amino acids long. The DNA of the CDR3 is TGTGCCAGTGGACAGGGGGCCTACGAGCAGTACTTC. It yields the protein CASGQGAYEQYF.

This clone showed up just once. This chain links TRBV30 with TRBJ1-6, with 8 bases fitting TRBD1. The germline gives CDR1 GTSNPN, CDR2 SVGIG (reference sequence). V trimming: 7 bases; J trimming: 3 bases; junction bases outside the gene matches: 5. The CDR3 extends over 14 amino acids. The CDR3 nucleotides read TGTGCCTTTCGAGGACAGGGCTATAATTCACCCCTCCACTTT. Translating it yields CAFRGQGYNSPLHF.

The V and J genes are TRBV7-6 and TRBJ1-1; D perhaps matches TRBD1 (5 bases). The germline CDR1 and CDR2 sequences are SGHVS and FNYEAQ. CDR3 size: 14 residues. Trimming removed 5 bases from V and 1 base from J, with 11 bases in between. Here the CDR3 DNA reads TGTGCCAGCAGCCAACAGGCGACGAACACTGAAGCTTTCTTT. Protein sequence: CASSQQATNTEAFF.

This chain joins TRBV11-3 and TRBJ2-3; D gene ambiguous. Trimming took 1 base from V and 6 from J, leaving 11 bases between them. Germline V CDR1 and CDR2: SGHNT, YENEEA. The CDR3 is 14 amino acids. As DNA, the CDR3 is TGTGCCAGCAGCTTAGCAAAGTCAAGCGATACGCAGTATTTT. Its protein is CASSLAKSSDTQYF.

This rearrangement joins TRBV24-1 to TRBJ1-2; tentatively, D is TRBD1 (5 bases). Germline V CDR1 and CDR2: KGHDR, SFDVKD. The CDR3 runs 11 residues. V lost 5 bases and J 7 bases, leaving 7 bases between the germline ends. CDR3 in DNA: TGTGCCACCAGTGGGGGGGGTGGCTACACCTTC. Translation: CATSGGGGYTF.

The chain links TRBV7-8 to TRBJ2-7, with D maybe TRBD2 (6 bases). V lost 3 bases and J 2 bases, leaving 17 bases between the germline ends. Per germline, CDR1 SGHVS and CDR2 FQNEAQ. There are 16 residues in the CDR3. For the CDR3, the DNA is TGTGCCAGCAGCTTGGGGGGTCCTAGAAATACCTACGAGCAGTACTTC. It translates to CASSLGGPRNTYEQYF.

CDR3 coding DNA: TGTGCCAGCAGCTCTCGGAAGGAGCGGGGTTACACAGATACGCAGTATTTT. Translating gives CASSSRKERGYTDTQYF. This chain connects TRBV7-9 to TRBJ2-3; 7 bases match TRBD2. Germline CDR1 SEHNR, CDR2 FQNEAQ (reference sequence). The CDR3 has 17 amino acids. The V gene end was trimmed by 4 bases and the J gene end by 2 bases; junction bases not matched to a gene: 12.

The genes are TRBV2 and TRBJ1-3; 8 bases map to TRBD1. Looked up from germline, CDR1 is SNHLY and CDR2 is FYNNEI. Germline trimming cut 5 bases from V and 1 base from J; bases unmatched to any gene: 10. The CDR3 covers 17 residues. Here the CDR3 reads CASSTGQGLASGNTIYF. Here the CDR3 DNA reads TGTGCCAGCAGTACTGGACAGGGACTAGCTTCTGGAAACACCATATATTTT.

The J gene is TRBJ2-2, the V gene TRBV7-6; D perhaps matches TRBD2 (6 bases). The CDR3 loop spans 13 amino acids. Germline V gene data show CDR1 as SGHVS and CDR2 as FNYEAQ. V dropped 5 bases and J dropped 6 bases, with 10 bases sitting between them. The CDR3 protein is CASSRGGAGELFF. In nucleotides, the CDR3 is TGTGCCAGCAGCCGAGGAGGGGCCGGGGAGCTGTTTTTT.

The rearrangement links TRBV5-4 to TRBJ2-7; tentative D call: TRBD2 (6 bases). This CDR3 spans 15 amino acids. Germline V gene sequence: CDR1 SGHNT, CDR2 YYREEE (reference sequence). V shed 4 bases and J shed 1 base, with 15 bases lying between them. The CDR3 DNA is TGTGCCAGCAGCACTCCGGGACTGCAATCCTACGAGCAGTACTTC. Translating gives CASSTPGLQSYEQYF.

V usage is TRBV27 and J usage is TRBJ2-7; tentative D call: TRBD1 (5 bases). Germline V gene lookup returns CDR1 MNHEY and CDR2 SMNVEV (reference sequence). Trimming removed 6 bases from V and 3 bases from J, with 9 bases in between. The CDR3 has 12 residues. The CDR3 reads CASSYDSYEQYF. DNA for the CDR3: TGTGCCAGCAGCTATGACAGCTACGAGCAGTACTTC.

The CDR3 DNA reads as TGTGCCAGCAGCACCCGACAAATTAATGAAAAACTGTTTTTT. Encoded protein: CASSTRQINEKLFF. The V and J genes are TRBV13 and TRBJ1-4; D gene ambiguous. The CDR3 covers 14 residues. Per germline, CDR1 PRHDT and CDR2 FYEKMQ (reference sequence). Between the trimmed V and J ends, which lost 5 bases and 4 bases, there was a span of 11 bases.

The gene calls are TRBV5-8 and TRBJ2-1; maybe TRBD1 (6 bases). This CDR3 is built from 15 residues. Germline CDR1 and CDR2: SGHTS and YDEGEE. Trimming removed 2 bases at V and 1 base at J, with 10 bases between. CDR3: CASSFSRGSYNEQFF. In DNA, the CDR3 is TGTGCCAGCAGCTTCTCCAGGGGATCCTACAATGAGCAGTTCTTC.

The chain is built from TRBV6-5 and TRBJ2-1, with a tentative D call TRBD1 (6 bases). In germline, CDR1 is MNHEY, CDR2 SVGAGI. The CDR3 covers 14 residues. V lost 2 bases and J lost 9, with 14 bases in between. CDR3 in amino acids: CASSYRTASSEQFF. The CDR3 DNA reads TGTGCCAGCAGTTACAGGACAGCCAGTAGTGAGCAGTTCTTC.

In the case of this clone: A read error may account for a junction end that differs from germline. The chain links TRBV9 to TRBJ2-1; 14 bases match TRBD2. The CDR3 is made up of 19 amino acids. Germline V lookup: CDR1 SGDLS, CDR2 YYNGEE. CDR3 residues: CASSPRWTSGGPSHNEQFF. The CDR3 bases are TGTGCCAGCAGCCCCCGATGGACTAGCGGGGGGCCCTCCCACAATGAGCAGTTCTTC.

The rearrangement uses TRBV30 and TRBJ1-2; TRBD1 might be the D (5 bases). Trimming removed 3 bases from V and 5 bases from J, with 13 bases in between. This CDR3 contains 13 residues. Germline V lookup: CDR1 GTSNPN, CDR2 SVGIG (reference sequence). The chain's CDR3 is CAWRKQDLYGYTF. CDR3 coding DNA: TGTGCCTGGAGAAAACAGGACCTTTATGGCTACACCTTC.